This TCR beta chain emerged from a study of ipilimumab plus nivolumab after autologous stem cell transplantation. This clone is deemed medium-sized. Produced via immunoSEQ multiplex PCR; TCRdb's table is partial and in-frame only. The sample shows 17,000 or so clones, over 60% of them seen only once. CDR3 length equals 12 residues. The V gene's germline CDR1 is SQVTM and CDR2 ANQGSEA. Trimming left V 1 base short and J 4 bases short, with 7 bases between. Patients got 3 mg/kg IV nivolumab weeks 1, 4, 7, 10, then biweekly through week 26. The source was PBMCs, collected in a trial of ipilimumab plus nivolumab as post-transplant consolidation. The rearrangement uses TRBV29-1 and TRBJ1-2; D call uncertain. The TCR comes from a male donor with diffuse large B-cell lymphoma. The CDR3 DNA sequence: TGCAGCGTTGAAGGGGGAATCTATGGCTACACCTTC. It codes for CSVEGGIYGYTF.